This T cell receptor beta chain was identified during a study of PD-L1 blockade in urothelial cancer. About the study: Patients commenced atezolizumab in the mid-2010s, and it was given at 1,200 mg intravenously every 3 weeks. Blood was subjected to analysis at 3 weeks (second dose) and 6 weeks following treatment start.

The CDR3 has 11 amino acids. V lost 4 bases to trimming and J lost 1 base, with 4 bases between them. Germline V gives CDR1 DFQATT, CDR2 SNEGSKA (reference sequence). This table comes from immunoSEQ multiplex PCR, and its TCRdb copy is limited to in-frame clones, with some not included. The sample records about 49,000 clones, nearly 90% being singletons. Here the sequenced sample was PBMCs, taken around atezolizumab (anti-PD-L1) treatment. This clonotype originated in a man between 60 and 75 years old with urothelial cancer. The J gene is TRBJ1-1, the V gene TRBV20-1; D is unresolved. DNA of the CDR3: TGCAGTGCTAACAGGAACACTGAAGCTTTCTTT. The encoded protein is CSANRNTEAFF.